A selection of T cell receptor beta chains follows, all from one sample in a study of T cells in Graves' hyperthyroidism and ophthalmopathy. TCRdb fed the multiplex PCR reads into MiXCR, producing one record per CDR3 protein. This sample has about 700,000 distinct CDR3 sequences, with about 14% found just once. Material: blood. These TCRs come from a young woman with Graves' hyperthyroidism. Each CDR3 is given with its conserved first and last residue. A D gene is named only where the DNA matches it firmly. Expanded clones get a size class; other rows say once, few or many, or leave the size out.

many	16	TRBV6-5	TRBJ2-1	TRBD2	TGTGCCAGCAGTTACGAAACGGCTAGCGGGAACAATGAGCAGTTCTTC	CASSYETASGNNEQFF
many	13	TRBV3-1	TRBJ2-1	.	TGTGCCAGCAGCCAATTCGCGTGGAATGAGCAGTTCTTC	CASSQFAWNEQFF
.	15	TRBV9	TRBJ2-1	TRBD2	TGTGCCAGCAGCGTAGCGGGAGGGACGTGGGATGAGCAGTTCTTC	CASSVAGGTWDEQFF
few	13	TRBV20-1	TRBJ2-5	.	TGCAGTGCCCAGGACAGAGGACAAGAGACCCAGTACTTC	CSAQDRGQETQYF
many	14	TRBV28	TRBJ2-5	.	TGTGCCAGCAGTCATACTTGGGGGGAAGAGACCCAGTACTTC	CASSHTWGEETQYF
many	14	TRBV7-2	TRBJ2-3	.	TGTGCCAGCAGCATGACCAGAAGCACAGATACGCAGTATTTT	CASSMTRSTDTQYF
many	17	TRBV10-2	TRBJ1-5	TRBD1	TGCGCCAGCAGTGAGGGACAGGCATCATATAGCAATCAGCCCCAGCATTTT	CASSEGQASYSNQPQHF
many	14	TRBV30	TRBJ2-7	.	TGTGCCTGGGGTGGGATGATACAGGGTCACGAGCAGTACTTC	CAWGGMIQGHEQYF
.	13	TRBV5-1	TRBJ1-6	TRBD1	TGCGCCAGCAGCGGACAGGATAATTCACCCCTCCACTTT	CASSGQDNSPLHF
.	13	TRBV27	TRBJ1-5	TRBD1	TGTGCCAGCGGTGGGACAGCTGATCAGCCCCAGCATTTT	CASGGTADQPQHF
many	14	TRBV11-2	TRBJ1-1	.	TGTGCCAGCAGCTTAGCGGGCCAGTACACTGAAGCTTTCTTT	CASSLAGQYTEAFF
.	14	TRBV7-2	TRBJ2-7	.	TGTGCCAGCAGCTTACAGAAGCACTACTACGAGCAGTACTTC	CASSLQKHYYEQYF
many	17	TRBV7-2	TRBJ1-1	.	TGTGCCAGCAGCTTAGGACCCCCAGGGGACATGAACACTGAAGCTTTCTTT	CASSLGPPGDMNTEAFF
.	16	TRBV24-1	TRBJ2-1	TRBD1	TGTGCCACCAGTGATTCAACAGGGGCCAGCGACAATGAGCAGTTCTTC	CATSDSTGASDNEQFF
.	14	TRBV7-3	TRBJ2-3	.	TGTGCCAGCAGCTTGGACGCAACCACAGATACGCAGTATTTT	CASSLDATTDTQYF
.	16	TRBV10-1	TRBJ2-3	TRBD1	TGCGCCAGCAGCCGGGACAGGGTCCGGGGTGGAGATACGCAGTATTTT	CASSRDRVRGGDTQYF
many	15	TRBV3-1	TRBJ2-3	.	TGTGCCAGCAGCCATGGGGACGTCCACACAGATACGCAGTATTTT	CASSHGDVHTDTQYF
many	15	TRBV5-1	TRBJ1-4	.	TGCGCCAGCAGCGGAGGTTCGACAACTAATGAAAAACTGTTTTTT	CASSGGSTTNEKLFF
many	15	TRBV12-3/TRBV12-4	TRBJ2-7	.	TGTGCCAGCAGTTTAGCGGCGACAGCTTCCTACGAGCAGTACTTC	CASSLAATASYEQYF
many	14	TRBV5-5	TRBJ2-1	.	TGTGCCAGCAGCCGGGGGGCAGTCTACAATGAGCAGTTCTTC	CASSRGAVYNEQFF
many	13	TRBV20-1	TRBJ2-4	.	TGCAGTGCTAGAGGGGGGCGAGAAAACATTCAGTACTTC	CSARGGRENIQYF
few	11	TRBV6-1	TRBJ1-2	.	TGTGCCATCAAAGGGGGGGTTGGCTACACCTTC	CAIKGGVGYTF
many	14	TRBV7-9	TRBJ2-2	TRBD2	TGTGCCAGCAGCCGAGGACTAGATGGCGGGGAGCTGTTTTTT	CASSRGLDGGELFF
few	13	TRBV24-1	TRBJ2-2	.	TGTGCCACCAGTGACCAGGGGTTAGGGGAGCTGTTTTTT	CATSDQGLGELFF
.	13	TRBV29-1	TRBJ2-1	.	TGCAGCGTTGAAGCCTCCTCCTACAATGAGCGGTTCTTC	CSVEASSYNERFF
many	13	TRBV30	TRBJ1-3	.	TGTGCCTGGAGTATCGGCTCTGGAAACACCATATATTTT	CAWSIGSGNTIYF
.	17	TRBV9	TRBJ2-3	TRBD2	TGTGCCAGCAGCCTAGAGGGACTAGCGGGAGTTAAAGATACGCAGTATTTT	CASSLEGLAGVKDTQYF
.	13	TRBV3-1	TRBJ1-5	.	TGTGCCAGCAGCCCCGACATCGATCAGCCCCAGCATTTT	CASSPDIDQPQHF
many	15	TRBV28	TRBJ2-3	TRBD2	TGTGCCAGCGGACCGGGACTAGAGATCACAGATACGCAGTATTTT	CASGPGLEITDTQYF
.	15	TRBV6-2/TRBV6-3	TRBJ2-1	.	TGTGCCAGCAGGGCGAGGGGGATCCTATACAATGAGCAGTTCTTC	CASRARGILYNEQFF
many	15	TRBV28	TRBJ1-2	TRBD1	TGTGCCAGCAGAGCGACCGGGACAGGGATTTCGGGCTACACCTTC	CASRATGTGISGYTF
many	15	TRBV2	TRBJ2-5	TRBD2	TGTGCCAGCTTGGCCCGTAGCGGGAGCCGAGAGACCCAGTACTTC	CASLARSGSRETQYF
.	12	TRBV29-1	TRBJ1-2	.	TGCAGCGTCGTGGGGGGTTGGGATGGCTACACCTTC	CSVVGGWDGYTF
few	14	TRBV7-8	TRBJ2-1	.	TGTGCCAGCCTCGGGCGGGGACCCCGCGATGAGCAGTTCTTC	CASLGRGPRDEQFF
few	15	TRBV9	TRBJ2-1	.	TGTGCCAGCAGCGTAGAGATAGCGGTATACAATGAGCAGTTCTTC	CASSVEIAVYNEQFF
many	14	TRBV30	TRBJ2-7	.	TGTGCCTGGAGTGGAGGCCCTCGGTCCTACGAGCAGTACTTC	CAWSGGPRSYEQYF
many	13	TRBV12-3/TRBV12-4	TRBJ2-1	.	TGTGCCAGCTTTCGGGACACCTACAATGAGCAGTTCTTC	CASFRDTYNEQFF
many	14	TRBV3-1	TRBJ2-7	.	TGTGCCAGCAGCCTTTCCTATAGGAGCTACGAGCAGTACTTC	CASSLSYRSYEQYF
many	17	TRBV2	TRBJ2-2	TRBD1	TGTGCCAGCTCCCGGGCGGGGACAGGGAGGAACACCGGGGAGCTGTTTTTT	CASSRAGTGRNTGELFF
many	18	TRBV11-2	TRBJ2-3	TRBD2	TGTGCCAGCAGCTTTGGGACTAGCGGGAGAGAGGGCACAGATACGCAGTATTTT	CASSFGTSGREGTDTQYF
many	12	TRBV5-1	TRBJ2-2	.	TGCGCCAGCAATTTTCCTCCCGGGGAGCTGTTTTTT	CASNFPPGELFF
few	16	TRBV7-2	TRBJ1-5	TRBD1	TGTGCCAGCAGCGCCGGGAACAGGGGTGGAAATCAGCCCCAGCATTTT	CASSAGNRGGNQPQHF
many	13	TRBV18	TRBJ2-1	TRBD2	TGTGCCAGCTCCCCGACTAGCAGAAATGAGCAGTTCTTC	CASSPTSRNEQFF
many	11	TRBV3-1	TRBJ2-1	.	TGTGCCAGCAGCCGGTTTGGAGAGCAGTTCTTC	CASSRFGEQFF
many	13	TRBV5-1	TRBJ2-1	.	TGCGCCAGCAGCCTCCCCTTATACAATGAGCAGTTCTTC	CASSLPLYNEQFF
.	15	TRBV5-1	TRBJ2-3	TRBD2	TGCGCCAGCAGCACCTGGGGTGCGGGGGCAGATACGCAGTATTTT	CASSTWGAGADTQYF
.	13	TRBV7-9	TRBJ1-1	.	TGTGCCAGCAGCTTAGAGGCGGGGCTTGAAGCTTTCTTT	CASSLEAGLEAFF
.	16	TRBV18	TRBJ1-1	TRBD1	TGTGCCAGCTCACGAGGAACCGGGACAGGGAACACTGAAGCTTTCTTT	CASSRGTGTGNTEAFF
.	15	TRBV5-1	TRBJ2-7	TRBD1	TGCGCCAGCAGCTCAGGACAGGATAGGAAGTACGAGCAGTACTTC	CASSSGQDRKYEQYF
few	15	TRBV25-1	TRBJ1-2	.	TGTGCCAGCAGTGGGGGTAAGGAGGAACTCTATGGCTACACCTTC	CASSGGKEELYGYTF
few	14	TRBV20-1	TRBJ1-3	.	TGCAGTGCTGAGGGAACCCAATATGGAAACACCATATATTTT	CSAEGTQYGNTIYF
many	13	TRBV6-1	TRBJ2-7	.	TGTGCCAGCGTCGGGGGATTGGTCTACGAGCAGTACTTC	CASVGGLVYEQYF
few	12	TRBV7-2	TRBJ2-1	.	TGTGCCAGCAGCTTAGTTGCGGAGGGGCAGTTCTTC	CASSLVAEGQFF
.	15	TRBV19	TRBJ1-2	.	TGTGCCAGTAGTACCGCACATGCTGCTAACTATGGCTACACCTTC	CASSTAHAANYGYTF
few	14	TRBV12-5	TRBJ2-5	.	TGTGCTAGTGGTTCCACAGGGATGGAAGAGACCCAGTACTTC	CASGSTGMEETQYF
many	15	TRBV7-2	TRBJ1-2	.	TGTGCCAGCACCCCTGGGCAGACGTCCTACTATGGCTACACCTTC	CASTPGQTSYYGYTF
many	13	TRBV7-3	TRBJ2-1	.	TGTGCCAGCAGCCATCTCGGGTACAATGAGCAGTTCTTC	CASSHLGYNEQFF
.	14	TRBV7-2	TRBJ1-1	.	TGTGCCAGCAGCCCGCAAGTCCTATTCACTGAAGCTTTCTTT	CASSPQVLFTEAFF
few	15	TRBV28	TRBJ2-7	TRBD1	TGTGCCAGCAGCAGCGTACAGGGGCCACCGGGGGAGCAGTACTTC	CASSSVQGPPGEQYF
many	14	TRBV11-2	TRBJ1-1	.	TGTGCCAGCAGCTTAGCGCCCCAGAACACTGAAGCTTTCTTT	CASSLAPQNTEAFF